Following are 8 T cell receptor beta chains from one sample sequenced in a study of T cell repertoires in cytomegalovirus infection. In TCRdb, the reads were re-called with MiXCR into one record per CDR3 protein. This table holds 200,000 to 300,000 distinct CDR3 sequences, approximately 6.7% found once. The sequenced sample consisted of PBMCs. These receptors came from a human donor in good health (CMV status not recorded). Some clones in this sample may be carry-over from other donors' samples.

Many counts were recorded for this clonotype. The J gene is TRBJ2-2, the V gene TRBV12-3 or TRBV12-4; no clear D. Trimming cost V 2 bases and J 2 bases, with 9 bases left between them. This CDR3 is built from 15 residues. DNA for the CDR3: TGTGCCAGCAGTTTAAGGCAGTTCAACACCGGGGAGCTGTTTTTT. Translation: CASSLRQFNTGELFF.

This clonotype was picked up a small number of times. This rearrangement joins TRBV5-5 to TRBJ2-7, with 9 bases lining up with TRBD2. V was pared by 6 bases and J by 5 bases, with 12 bases of the junction left unmatched. The CDR3 loop spans 15 amino acids. Germline V lookup: CDR1 SGHKS, CDR2 YYEKEE (reference sequence). CDR3 residues: CASTTSGTSSHEQYF. The CDR3 nucleotides read TGTGCCAGCACCACCTCCGGGACTAGCTCGCACGAGCAGTACTTC.

This clonotype was observed many times. This sequence joins TRBV7-6 and TRBJ2-7, with 8 nucleotides matching TRBD1. Germline V gives CDR1 SGHVS, CDR2 FNYEAQ. Losses at the gene ends were 3 bases for V and 1 base for J; bases not matched to a gene: 5. This CDR3 contains 15 residues. The CDR3 DNA sequence: TGTGCCAGCAGCTTTGGGCAGGGGGCTTCCTACGAGCAGTACTTC. As protein: CASSFGQGASYEQYF. The full variable domain, with the rest looked up from reference TRBV7-6 and TRBJ2-7, is GAGVSQSPRYKVTKRGQDVALRCDPISGHVSLYWYRQALGQGPEFLTYFNYEAQQDKSGLPNDRFSAERPEGSISTLTIQRTEQRDSAMYRCASSFGQGASYEQYFGPGTRLTVT.

This clonotype was observed many times. In DNA form, the CDR3 reads TGCAGCGTTACAGACAGCGGCTACACCTTC. It encodes CSVTDSGYTF. The chain links TRBV29-1 to TRBJ1-2; a weak D match, TRBD1 (5 bases). Looked up from germline, CDR1 is SQVTM and CDR2 is ANQGSEA. V lost 5 bases and J 8 bases, leaving 9 bases between the germline ends. This CDR3 has 10 residues. Together with reference TRBV29-1 and TRBJ1-2, the CDR3 gives the full variable domain: SAVISQKPSRDICQRGTSLTIQCQVDSQVTMMFWYRQQPGQSLTLIATANQGSEATYESGFVIDKFPISRPNLTFSTLTVSNMSPEDSSIYLCSVTDSGYTFGSGTRLTVV.

The sample holds many counts of this clonotype. V and J are TRBV6-2 or TRBV6-3 and TRBJ2-1; 13 bases fit TRBD2. This CDR3 contains 15 residues. The germline V gene encodes CDR1 MNHEY and CDR2 SVGEGT. Trimming cost V 6 bases and J 5 bases; bases outside gene matches: 4. Here the CDR3 reads CASSWTSGSNNEQFF. For the CDR3, the DNA is TGTGCCAGCAGCTGGACTAGCGGGAGCAACAATGAGCAGTTCTTC.

The chain recombines TRBV9 with TRBJ1-6; D ambiguous. With 0 bases removed from V and 7 bases from J, the gap between germline ends came to 8 bases. Germline V gene data show CDR1 as SGDLS and CDR2 as YYNGEE. The CDR3 consists of 14 residues. The CDR3 nucleotides are TGTGCCAGCAGCGTAGTCGCTCTCAATTCACCCCTCCACTTT. Translated, it gives CASSVVALNSPLHF. Filled out from reference TRBV9 and TRBJ1-6, the complete variable domain reads DSGVTQTPKHLITATGQRVTLRCSPRSGDLSVYWYQQSLDQGLQFLIQYYNGEERAKGNILERFSAQQFPDLHSELNLSSLELGDSALYFCASSVVALNSPLHFGNGTRLTVT.

This clonotype was found many times. This chain links TRBV7-2 with TRBJ2-2; D gene uncertain. Germline V CDR1 and CDR2: SGHTA, FQGNSA. V was clipped by 0 bases and J by 0 bases, with 8 bases between them. This CDR3 contains 16 residues. The CDR3 bases are TGTGCCAGCAGCTTAGCGCAGACCGCGAACACCGGGGAGCTGTTTTTT. Translated: CASSLAQTANTGELFF.

This clonotype has at least ten counts. The chain links TRBV2 to TRBJ2-1, with D unclear. This CDR3 comprises 15 residues. Trimming pared 7 bases from V and 3 bases from J, leaving 16 bases between. Germline loops: CDR1 SNHLY, CDR2 FYNNEI. The CDR3 DNA reads as TGTGCCAGCATAAGAAGGGTGGTCGGCTACAATGAGCAGTTCTTC. The encoded protein is CASIRRVVGYNEQFF.